Listed here is a single TCR beta chain. This clone was observed a single time. Its antigen remains undetermined. It has no much larger one-base neighbor in the sample; base qualities were not kept. This record belongs to a study of T cells in localized non-small cell lung cancer (TCRdb year 2020). As for the study more broadly: The study examined T cell repertoires in hundreds of patients with early-stage NSCLC and compared tumors with uninvolved tumor-adjacent lungs. The cohort comprised 200 to 300 treatment-naïve NSCLC patients with resected, localized lung tumors. The mean age of the NSCLC patients was under 70 years, with 130 or so men and around 110 women.

TCR beta CDR3 regions were sequenced from DNA using the immunoSEQ Assay. The original methods were these. To compute T cell density, TCR beta template counts were normalized to usable DNA, which was estimated by amplifying housekeeping genes. Richness was estimated with the preseqR package, extrapolating to 400,000 templates for PBMC samples and 120,000 templates for tissue samples. Clonality was calculated as one minus Pielou's evenness. Tissue-enriched TCRs were identified by differential abundance testing using productive amino-acid clonotypes, minimum total count 5 and alpha 0.1. The Jaccard Index and the Morisita Overlap Index were used to measure repertoire overlap between compartments. GLIPH grouped TCR beta CDR3s together with public tetramer-defined viral CDR3s, and a viral motif had to include at least three viral sequences and also show V-gene enrichment. Sourced from immuneACCESS, this table was stored by TCRdb with only in-frame sequences that have V and J called. A share of the clones is absent; for the studies checked, an unresolved V gene accounts for under half, and the remainder has no known explanation. For V, J and clone size, that table is used; D and trimming come from the DNA. This sample gives around 64,000 clones in total; around 90% of them show up just once. The ten biggest clones cover less than 25% of the sample.

At diagnosis, peripheral blood, uninvolved tumor-adjacent lung and tumor were collected and were preserved as a mix of fresh-frozen and FFPE material. For TCR repertoire profiling, blood samples were analyzed in the form of peripheral blood mononuclear cells. Based on the germline V gene, the CDR1 and CDR2 sequences are SGHVS and FNYEAQ. Reading from cysteine to phenylalanine, the CDR3 counts 13 amino acids. CDR3 DNA is the only sequence kept; it has 39 bases, read in frame from the first base. Between the V and J ends, shortened by 6 bases and 2 bases respectively, the junction contains 10 bases. The paper's findings and limits, for the study overall: Because multi-region sequencing of the tumors was not done, intratumor heterogeneity could not be ruled out. Because the study design was exploratory, TCR variables were selected using unadjusted p-values without false-discovery rate correction. Of the top 100 tumor clones, a median of about 53 were detected in paired uninvolved adjacent lung; under 35 were also among that lung's top 100. Higher blood T cell density associated with longer overall survival, while higher adjacent-lung clonality associated with shorter survival. Uninvolved tumor-adjacent lung showed the highest T cell clonality, higher than tumor, which suggests more focused antigenic responses in the adjacent lung.

The receptor was isolated from a man between 40 and 75 years old with stage I squamous cell lung carcinoma. Material: peripheral blood, obtained before any cancer treatment. The V gene is TRBV7-6 and the J gene is TRBJ1-1; a confident D gene designation cannot be given. Here is the DNA: TGTGCCAGCAGTATGGGCCAAAACACTGAAGCTTTCTTT. Its coded protein is CASSMGQNTEAFF.